The T cell receptor beta chain described here comes from a study of blood T cell repertoires in COVID-19. Study summary: T cells, B-cell-depleted T cells, or PBMCs provided the cDNA or gDNA that served as material.

Per the study methods: Estimated nucleated cell counts came from reference gene primer amplification. Data came from immunoSEQ multiplex PCR; TCRdb stores just in-frame clones and leaves some out. That table furnishes V, J and clone size, whereas the DNA furnished D and trimming. The sample shows 200,000 to 250,000 clones, 88% of them seen only once. What was sequenced was peripheral blood. The receptor comes from a man younger than 35 with active or convalescent COVID-19.

In nucleotides, the CDR3 is TGTGCCTGGAGTGTACAGGGGCCGCAAGAGACCCAGTACTTC. It is translated as CAWSVQGPQETQYF. This chain connects TRBV30 to TRBJ2-5; 7 nucleotides align to TRBD1. CDR1 is GTSNPN, CDR2 SVGIG, per germline (reference sequence). The CDR3 is 14 residues long. V shed 0 bases, J shed 2 bases, and the junction held 3 bases outside the gene matches.